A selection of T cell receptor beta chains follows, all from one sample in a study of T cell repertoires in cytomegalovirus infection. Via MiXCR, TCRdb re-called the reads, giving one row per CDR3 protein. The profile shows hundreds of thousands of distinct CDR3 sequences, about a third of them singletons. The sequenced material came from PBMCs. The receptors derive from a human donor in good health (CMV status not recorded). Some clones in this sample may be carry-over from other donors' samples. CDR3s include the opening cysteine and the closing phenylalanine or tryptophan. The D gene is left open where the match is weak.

CASFRQGTYEQYF,13,TRBV23-1,TRBJ2-7,TRBD1
CSADLRVGAEQFF,13,TRBV29-1,TRBJ2-1,-
CSVVRSGGEQFF,12,TRBV29-1,TRBJ2-1,TRBD1
CASRSGISYNEQFF,14,TRBV6-6,TRBJ2-1,-
CASSARQDLAYEQYF,15,TRBV12-3/TRBV12-4,TRBJ2-7,-
CASGNRGVVYGYTF,14,TRBV27,TRBJ1-2,TRBD1
CASGLRNTEAFF,12,TRBV2,TRBJ1-1,-
CASSLGQVIPEQYF,14,TRBV7-2,TRBJ2-7,TRBD1
CASSTGTSGIPAQYF,15,TRBV27,TRBJ2-5,TRBD2
CASSMEPPGQPQHF,14,TRBV19,TRBJ1-5,-
CASSTGGAGAQPQHF,15,TRBV28,TRBJ1-5,-
CALSLGPDRYTQYF,14,TRBV6-6,TRBJ2-3,-
CASIKEVSAYNEQFF,15,TRBV7-2,TRBJ2-1,-
CASSPPGDTGRYGYTF,16,TRBV23-1,TRBJ1-2,-
CASSLSGQAHYEQYF,15,TRBV12-3/TRBV12-4,TRBJ2-7,TRBD1
CAWGGNRYEQYF,12,TRBV30,TRBJ2-7,-
CASSPPRASGSNEQFF,16,TRBV7-2,TRBJ2-1,TRBD2
CASSYSTGAFNEKLFF,16,TRBV6-5,TRBJ1-4,-
CASRKTGVETAEAFF,15,TRBV19,TRBJ1-1,TRBD1
CASSLVPGLDTEAFF,15,TRBV27,TRBJ1-1,-
CASSLAVTVATDTQYF,16,TRBV7-6,TRBJ2-3,-
CASSLVRGEDTEAFF,15,TRBV7-4,TRBJ1-1,-
CASSPRDFTGEQYF,14,TRBV7-2,TRBJ2-7,-
CSARDGFGGPAFF,13,TRBV20-1,TRBJ1-1,-
CASSPQLAGGGNEQFF,16,TRBV18,TRBJ2-1,TRBD2
CASSPPTMTGGVTFF,15,TRBV28,TRBJ1-1,TRBD1
CASSARNPNNGYTQYF,16,TRBV7-2,TRBJ2-3,-
CASSLGETGAHGYTF,15,TRBV5-5,TRBJ1-2,TRBD1
CASSYWRTGSLSGANVLTF,19,TRBV6-5,TRBJ2-6,TRBD1
CASTTTVSGNTIYF,14,TRBV6-6,TRBJ1-3,-
CASSRTGDSEKLFF,14,TRBV7-7,TRBJ1-4,TRBD1
CASSQVNEQYF,11,TRBV3-1,TRBJ2-7,-
CASSWTGGRDEQFF,14,TRBV28,TRBJ2-1,TRBD1
CASRIRDRRNTIYF,14,TRBV28,TRBJ1-3,TRBD1
CASSLEAGFQPQHF,14,TRBV12-3/TRBV12-4,TRBJ1-5,-
CASSSRGLGFTEAFF,15,TRBV6-6,TRBJ1-1,TRBD1
CASSYGPMAGEQYF,14,TRBV6-5,TRBJ2-7,-
CASSQDTSGIQETQYF,16,TRBV4-1,TRBJ2-5,TRBD2
CATSRDLADTQYF,13,TRBV15,TRBJ2-3,-
CASSLEQRGGWNEQFF,16,TRBV7-9,TRBJ2-1,TRBD2
CASSSPVQGRYGYTF,15,TRBV28,TRBJ1-2,-
CASSYSRGSTHLSYEQYF,18,TRBV6-6,TRBJ2-7,-
CASKGLAGVNSPLHF,15,TRBV28,TRBJ1-6,-
CASSFQTGLYTGELFF,16,TRBV11-3,TRBJ2-2,-
CASTQGRVISGANVLTF,17,TRBV6-2/TRBV6-3,TRBJ2-6,-
CASSEGSEYQPQHF,14,TRBV6-1,TRBJ1-5,-
CASSEDYESYGYTF,14,TRBV2,TRBJ1-2,-
CASSLNIRGGRQRADTQYF,19,TRBV5-6,TRBJ2-3,TRBD2
CASGSRSSYEQYF,13,TRBV12-3/TRBV12-4,TRBJ2-7,-
CASSIANRDRGRRKTEAFF,19,TRBV19,TRBJ1-1,TRBD1
CASSLNWGLFEQYF,14,TRBV7-2,TRBJ2-7,-
CASSPDRGSDGYTF,14,TRBV12-3/TRBV12-4,TRBJ1-2,TRBD1
CASSGTEMGNQPQHF,15,TRBV30,TRBJ1-5,TRBD1
CASSLELAGGQDEQFF,16,TRBV7-2,TRBJ2-1,TRBD2